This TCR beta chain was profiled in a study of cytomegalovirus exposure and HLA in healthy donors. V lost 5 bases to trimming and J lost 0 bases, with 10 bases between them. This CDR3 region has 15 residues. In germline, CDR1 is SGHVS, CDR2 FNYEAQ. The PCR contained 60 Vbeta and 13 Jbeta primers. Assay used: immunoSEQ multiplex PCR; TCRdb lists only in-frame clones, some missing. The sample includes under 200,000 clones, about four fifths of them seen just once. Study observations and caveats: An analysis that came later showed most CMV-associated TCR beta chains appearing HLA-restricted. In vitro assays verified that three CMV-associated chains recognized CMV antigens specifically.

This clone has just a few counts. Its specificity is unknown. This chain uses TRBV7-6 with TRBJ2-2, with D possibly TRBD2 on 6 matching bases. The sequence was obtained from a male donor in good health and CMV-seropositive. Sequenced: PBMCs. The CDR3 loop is CASSKGLPNTGELFF. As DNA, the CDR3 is TGTGCCAGCAGCAAGGGACTTCCGAACACCGGGGAGCTGTTTTTT.